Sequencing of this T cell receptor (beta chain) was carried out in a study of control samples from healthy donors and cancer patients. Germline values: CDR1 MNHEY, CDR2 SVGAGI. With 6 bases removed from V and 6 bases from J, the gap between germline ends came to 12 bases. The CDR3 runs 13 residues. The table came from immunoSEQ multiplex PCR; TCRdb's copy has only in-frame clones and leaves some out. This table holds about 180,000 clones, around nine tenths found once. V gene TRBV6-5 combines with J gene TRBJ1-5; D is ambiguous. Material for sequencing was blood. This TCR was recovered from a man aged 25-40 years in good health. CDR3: CASSAGRSQPQHF. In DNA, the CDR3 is TGTGCCAGCAGCGCAGGTAGGAGTCAGCCCCAGCATTTT.